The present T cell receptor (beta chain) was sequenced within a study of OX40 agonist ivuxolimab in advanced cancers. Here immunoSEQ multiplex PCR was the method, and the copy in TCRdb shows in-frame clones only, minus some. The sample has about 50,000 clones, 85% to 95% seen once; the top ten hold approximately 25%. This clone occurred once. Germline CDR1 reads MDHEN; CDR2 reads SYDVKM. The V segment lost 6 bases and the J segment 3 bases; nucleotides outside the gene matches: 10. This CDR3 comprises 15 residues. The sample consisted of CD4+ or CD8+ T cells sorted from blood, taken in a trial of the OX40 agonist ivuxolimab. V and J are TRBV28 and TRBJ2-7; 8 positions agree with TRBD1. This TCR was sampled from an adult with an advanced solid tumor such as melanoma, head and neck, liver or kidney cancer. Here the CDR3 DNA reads TGTGCCAGCAGCCCCGGCGGGACAGGCCACTACGAGCAGTACTTC. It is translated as CASSPGGTGHYEQYF.